The clone carrying this T cell receptor (beta chain) was seen at least ten times. Its antigen remains unknown. TCRdb analysed the 5' RACE reads with MiXCR anew, one entry per CDR3 protein. The data show about 11,000 distinct CDR3 sequences, roughly 5% seen once. Trimming cost V 4 bases and J 1 base, with 10 bases left between them. Germline V CDR1 and CDR2: MDHEN, SYDVKM. The CDR3 contains 14 residues. As for time point: sample taken at primary tumor resection. The donor group consisted of over 55 patients who had untreated, early-stage non-small cell lung cancer. In each case, whole RNA from tumor, nontumor lung or frozen PBMC was sequenced unsorted. This sample stems from a study of spatial heterogeneity in lung cancer. General study findings and limits: Higher tumor mutation counts went along with higher counts of expanded intratumoral alpha and beta TCRs. The study estimated about 7.2% alpha and 13% to 15% beta chain coverage of tumor T cells.

The receptor was isolated from a male donor with early-stage non-small cell lung cancer. The material was lung tumor tissue, obtained at surgery. V and J are TRBV28 and TRBJ2-5; TRBD1 might be the D (6 bases). This CDR3 is CASSSRTAQETQYF. The CDR3 DNA sequence: TGTGCCAGCAGTTCCCGGACAGCCCAAGAGACCCAGTACTTC.